This T cell receptor (beta chain) comes out of a study of blood T cell repertoires in COVID-19. Study at large: The origin of the acute and convalescent COVID-19 samples was the United States, Italy and Spain. Nucleic acid was either cDNA or gDNA, and it came from T cells, B-cell-depleted T cells, or PBMCs.

Source study methods: Amplification of reference gene primers provided the estimated nucleated cell counts. The assay was immunoSEQ multiplex PCR, and TCRdb's table has in-frame clones only and misses some. V, J and clone size derive from that table, while D and trimming were established from the DNA sequence. The repertoire holds 48,000 or so clones, about 84% seen once, with 5.5% to 7.5% in the top ten. This clone occurred once. V was trimmed by 0 bases and J by 5 bases, leaving 11 bases between them. Looked up from germline, CDR1 is LNHDA and CDR2 is SQIVND (reference sequence). The CDR3 sequence is 14 residues long.

This sequence originates from a woman aged 55-70 years with acute or convalescent COVID-19. This chain connects TRBV19 to TRBJ2-7; the D gene is possibly TRBD1 (7 bases). Specimen: peripheral blood. CDR3 nucleotide sequence: TGTGCCAGTAGTATAGACCAGGGGGGCGACGAGCAGTACTTC. Its translation: CASSIDQGGDEQYF. The full variable domain, in which reference TRBV19 and TRBJ2-7 provide the parts outside the CDR3, is DGGITQSPKYLFRKEGQNVTLSCEQNLNHDAMYWYRQDPGQGLRLIYYSQIVNDFQKGDIAEGYSVSREKKESFPLTVTSAQKNPTAFYLCASSIDQGGDEQYFGPGTRLTVT.